This TCR beta chain was captured by sequencing in a study of sequential checkpoint blockade in melanoma. On the study more broadly: Arm A got nivolumab then ipilimumab; arm B the reverse, 1:1.

The data were produced by immunoSEQ multiplex PCR, yet TCRdb's version contains in-frame clones alone and is incomplete. The repertoire includes tens of thousands of clones, around 70% of them detected once, and 15% to 20% sits in the top ten. The sample's treatment: randomized to nivolumab then ipilimumab (arm A) or the reverse (arm B). Patients had received no earlier DNA-damaging chemotherapy. Live CD3+CD8+ CD19− CD56− cells were sorted from PBMCs. CDR1 and CDR2 from the germline V gene are SGHVT and SQSDAQ. Trimming stripped 4 bases from V and 3 bases from J, with 16 bases between. The CDR3 is 15 residues long.

The chain has TRBV7-4 and TRBJ2-7; possible D gene TRBD2, 6 bases. This specimen consisted of CD8+ T cells sorted from blood (inferred from file names), obtained from a patient given nivolumab and ipilimumab in sequence. The origin of this receptor is a human donor with melanoma. The CDR3, as DNA: TGTGCCAGCAGCTCCGGGGGTGGGGGTTTCTACGAGCAGTACGTC. It specifies CASSSGGGGFYEQYV.